A selection of T cell receptor beta chains follows, all from one sample in a study of T cells in Graves' hyperthyroidism and ophthalmopathy. TCRdb redid the calling of the multiplex PCR reads with MiXCR, one entry per CDR3 protein. The repertoire includes under 500,000 distinct CDR3 sequences, about 14% of them detected once, and 25% to 30% sits in the top ten. The sample was blood. These receptors were obtained from a middle-aged man with Graves' ophthalmopathy. CDR3s leave out the opening cysteine and the closing phenylalanine or tryptophan. Fields, in order: V gene, J gene, CDR3 protein.

>TRBV6-1|TRBJ2-1
ASSEAGGQF
>TRBV2|TRBJ2-6
ASRDGQGFSGANVLT
>TRBV9|TRBJ2-1
ASSVAAHEQF
>TRBV30|TRBJ1-2
AWTSTGAGWGLDYGYT
>TRBV12-3/TRBV12-4|TRBJ1-5
ASVQGWNQPQH
>TRBV20-1|TRBJ1-4
SATRTVKEKLF
>TRBV12-3/TRBV12-4|TRBJ1-6
ASSLSSYNSPLH
>TRBV30|TRBJ2-1
AWSGTSGRGGEQF
>TRBV20-1|TRBJ2-7
SARVGTGFIDEQY
>TRBV5-5|TRBJ1-1
ASSTRRQGVNTEAF
>TRBV7-8|TRBJ2-5
ASSLASRTSGEETQY
>TRBV13|TRBJ1-3
ASSPRQISGNTIY
>TRBV4-2|TRBJ2-1
ASSQRFKGYEQF
>TRBV12-3/TRBV12-4|TRBJ1-2
ASSLLQGGGHGYT
>TRBV3-1|TRBJ2-5
ASSEGLGRGETQY
>TRBV27|TRBJ1-2
ASSLTGLGGYT
>TRBV28|TRBJ2-7
ASSFPFSYEQY
>TRBV7-9|TRBJ1-1
ASRPMAEAF
>TRBV7-8|TRBJ2-3
ASSLAGVPDTQY
>TRBV24-1|TRBJ2-3
ATTRDGDTQY
>TRBV24-1|TRBJ2-7
ATSATGLAHEQY
>TRBV24-1|TRBJ2-1
ATSDTSGRAYNEQF
>TRBV11-2|TRBJ1-2
ASSLEPGGGYT
>TRBV6-1|TRBJ2-7
ASSRDRGHEQY
>TRBV9|TRBJ2-7
ASISGRPYEQY